The 31 T cell receptor beta chains given below trace back to one sample, sequenced in a study of shared clonotypes between healthy human individuals. TCRdb's copy holds only in-frame clones and misses some; the assay was immunoSEQ multiplex PCR. This table has approximately 1.5 million clones, about 98.5% appearing once. Sequencing was performed on naive CD4+ T cells sorted from blood. The subset: CD45RA+ positively selected. These receptors originate from a young man in good health.

Here the CDR3 DNA reads TGTGCCAGCAAGAAGCTCGGGATCGAACTACACAATGAGCAGTTCTTC. Translation: CASKKLGIELHNEQFF. The V gene is TRBV27, the J gene TRBJ2-1; weak D call: TRBD2 (5 bases). This CDR3 has 16 residues. From germline, CDR1 is MNHEY and CDR2 SMNVEV (reference sequence). Trimming cost V 7 bases and J 5 bases, with 21 bases left between them.

V and J are TRBV27 and TRBJ2-7; TRBD2 aligns across 9 bases. The CDR3 runs to 14 residues. The germline gives CDR1 MNHEY, CDR2 SMNVEV (reference sequence). The ends lost 7 bases at V and 4 bases at J; junction bases unmatched: 8. CDR3 residues: CASTGAGGPYEQYF. The DNA of the CDR3 is TGTGCCAGCACGGGGGCGGGAGGGCCTTACGAGCAGTACTTC.

This chain connects TRBV4-3 to TRBJ1-1; TRBD1 aligns across 10 bases. CDR1 and CDR2 (germline): LGHNA, YSLEER. V was pared by 4 bases and J by 10 bases, with 9 bases of the junction left unmatched. The CDR3 runs 14 residues. Here the CDR3 reads CASSPDRGLIRAFF. The CDR3 nucleotides read TGCGCCAGCAGCCCAGACAGGGGGCTTATTCGAGCTTTCTTT.

The chain combines TRBV6-1 with TRBJ1-5; D gene unclear. The CDR3 runs 15 residues. Germline CDR1 MNHNS, CDR2 SASEGT. The V end lost 6 bases, the J end lost 2 bases, and 14 bases lay between the germline ends. The CDR3 DNA reads as TGTGCCAGCAGAAGAAGACCGGGTGGCAATCAGCCCCAGCATTTT. Translated: CASRRRPGGNQPQHF.

V is TRBV5-6 and J is TRBJ2-5, with D possibly being TRBD1 or TRBD2 (6 bases each). V was shortened by 5 bases and J by 4 bases, with 9 bases between the two germline ends. Germline CDR1 SGHDT, CDR2 YYEEEE. CDR3 length: 12 residues. CDR3 region: CASRRDTETQYF. The CDR3 DNA reads as TGTGCCAGCAGGCGGGACACAGAGACCCAGTACTTC.

The rearrangement joins TRBV18 to TRBJ1-1; D gene unclear. V was trimmed by 3 bases and J by 0 bases, leaving 8 bases between them. CDR1 and CDR2 from the germline V gene are KGHSH and LQKENI. This CDR3 comprises 14 residues. The CDR3 bases are TGTGCCAGCTCACCTCTAAGTTTGAACACTGAAGCTTTCTTT. This encodes CASSPLSLNTEAFF.

The chain carries TRBV7-9 and TRBJ2-1; weak D call: TRBD1 (6 bases). The length of the CDR3 is 12 residues. Germline CDR1 and CDR2: SEHNR and FQNEAQ (reference sequence). The germline V and J ends were trimmed by 3 bases and 11 bases, with 11 bases remaining between them. CDR3 region: CASSFNREKQFF. The CDR3 DNA reads as TGTGCCAGCAGCTTTAACAGGGAAAAGCAGTTCTTC.

V is TRBV5-4 and J is TRBJ1-2; perhaps TRBD1 as D (6 bases). Deletions cut 1 base from V and 6 bases from J, with 7 bases between. The CDR3 length is 12 residues. CDR1 SGHNT and CDR2 YYREEE come from the germline V gene (reference sequence). CDR3 nucleotides: TGTGCCAGCAGCTTGCCAGGGGATGGCTACACCTTC. It codes for CASSLPGDGYTF. Full variable domain (missing parts from reference TRBV5-4 and TRBJ1-2): ETGVTQSPTHLIKTRGQQVTLRCSSQSGHNTVSWYQQALGQGPQFIFQYYREEENGRGNFPPRFSGLQFPNYSSELNVNALELDDSALYLCASSLPGDGYTFGSGTRLTVV.

The chain joins TRBV5-4 to TRBJ2-1; D is possibly TRBD1 or TRBD2 (5 bases each). The CDR3 has 15 residues. Looked up from germline, CDR1 is SGHNT and CDR2 is YYREEE (reference sequence). V dropped 4 bases and J dropped 0 bases, with 11 bases sitting between them. The CDR3 here is CASSLGTASYNEQFF. Here the CDR3 DNA reads TGTGCCAGCAGCCTGGGGACCGCCTCCTACAATGAGCAGTTCTTC.

Points on this clone: Additional DNA sequences in this sample encode the identical CDR3. V gene TRBV5-1 combines with J gene TRBJ2-7; 7 nucleotides agree with TRBD2. V lost 2 bases to trimming and J lost 1 base; unmatched junction nucleotides: 3. The CDR3 length is 14 residues. Germline V gene sequence: CDR1 SGHRS, CDR2 YFSETQ. CDR3 region: CASSLGGGSYEQYF. CDR3 in DNA: TGCGCCAGCAGCTTAGGCGGGGGATCCTACGAGCAGTACTTC.

The chain links TRBV27 to TRBJ2-7, with D perhaps matching TRBD1 (5 bases). The CDR3 covers 17 residues. Trimming took 1 base from V and 5 from J, leaving 21 bases between them. The V gene's germline CDR1 is MNHEY and CDR2 SMNVEV (reference sequence). The CDR3 loop reads CASSLFGRADNHHEQYF. The DNA of the CDR3 is TGTGCCAGCAGTTTATTCGGCAGGGCGGATAATCATCACGAGCAGTACTTC.

The V and J genes are TRBV7-9 and TRBJ2-5; 8 bases match TRBD2. The CDR3 extends over 16 amino acids. Germline values: CDR1 SEHNR, CDR2 FQNEAQ (reference sequence). V lost 2 bases, J lost 3 bases, and 8 bases stayed unmatched. As DNA, the CDR3 is TGTGCCAGCAGCTTATACGGGGGGGTTAACGAAGAGACCCAGTACTTC. It translates to CASSLYGGVNEETQYF.

Comments on this clone: Different DNA sequences within this sample yield the same CDR3. This sequence joins TRBV11-3 and TRBJ2-1, with a weak D call TRBD2 (5 bases). Germline assignment: CDR1 SGHNT and CDR2 YENEEA. The CDR3 has 15 residues. Between the trimmed V and J ends, which lost 1 base and 0 bases, there was a span of 7 bases. The CDR3 spells CASSLGGSSYNEQFF. For the CDR3, the DNA is TGTGCCAGCAGCTTAGGAGGGAGCTCCTACAATGAGCAGTTCTTC. The entire variable domain, with the rest obtained from reference TRBV11-3 and TRBJ2-1, is as follows: EAGVVQSPRYKIIEKKQPVAFWCNPISGHNTLYWYLQNLGQGPELLIRYENEEAVDDSQLPKDRFSAERLKGVDSTLKIQPAELGDSAVYLCASSLGGSSYNEQFFGPGTRLTVL.

The chain employs TRBV5-1 and TRBJ2-1, with 11 bases aligning to TRBD2. The CDR3 extends over 16 amino acids. Trimming cost V 1 base and J 8 bases; bases outside gene matches: 8. Looked up from germline, CDR1 is SGHRS and CDR2 is YFSETQ. CDR3 amino acids: CASSLPASGRSDEQFF. CDR3 bases: TGCGCCAGCAGCTTGCCGGCTAGCGGGAGGAGTGATGAGCAGTTCTTC.

The CDR3 nucleotides read TGCAGTGCTGGACTAGGGGACGAGCAGTACTTC. As protein: CSAGLGDEQYF. The chain employs TRBV20-1 and TRBJ2-7; TRBD2 matches 7 bases. V shed 5 bases and J 5 bases; nucleotides not matched to a gene: 3. This CDR3 contains 11 residues. In germline, CDR1 is DFQATT, CDR2 SNEGSKA (reference sequence).

The chain couples TRBV5-6 to TRBJ1-5, with a tentative D call TRBD1 (5 bases). The CDR3 is 15 amino acids. Germline V gene sequence: CDR1 SGHDT, CDR2 YYEEEE. V was shortened by 2 bases and J by 3 bases, with 12 bases between the two germline ends. The CDR3: CASSLLRQFNQPQHF. The CDR3, as DNA: TGTGCCAGCAGCTTACTCCGACAGTTCAATCAGCCCCAGCATTTT.

The J gene is TRBJ2-1, the V gene TRBV9; 9 nucleotides line up with TRBD2. Germline V gene data show CDR1 as SGDLS and CDR2 as YYNGEE. V trimming: 0 bases; J trimming: 2 bases; junction bases outside the gene matches: 18. CDR3 size: 21 residues. The DNA of the CDR3 is TGTGCCAGCAGCGTAGCTACTGTACTAGCGGGCCGACCCGGAACCTACAATGAGCAGTTCTTC. This translates into CASSVATVLAGRPGTYNEQFF.

This chain uses TRBV9 with TRBJ2-1, with 10 bases identical to TRBD2. The CDR3 is 14 amino acids. J was trimmed by 9 bases and V by 0 bases; bases with no gene match: 3. Germline V CDR1 and CDR2: SGDLS, YYNGEE. The CDR3 DNA reads TGTGCCAGCAGCGTAGGCGGACTAGCGGTTGAGCAGTTCTTC. Translated, it gives CASSVGGLAVEQFF.

The V and J genes are TRBV6-5 and TRBJ1-2; D not resolved. V was shortened by 4 bases and J by 5 bases, with 11 bases between the two germline ends. The CDR3 consists of 13 residues. The V gene's germline CDR1 is MNHEY and CDR2 SVGAGI. The CDR3 is CASSSPGIYGYTF. CDR3 sequence (DNA): TGTGCCAGCAGTTCTCCGGGAATTTATGGCTACACCTTC.

This rearrangement joins TRBV9 to TRBJ2-3; tentative D call: TRBD2 (6 bases). The V end lost 5 bases, the J end lost 0 bases, and 13 bases lay between the germline ends. The CDR3 is made up of 15 amino acids. In germline, CDR1 is SGDLS, CDR2 YYNGEE. The CDR3 region has the DNA TGTGCCAGCAGTCTTAGCGGAACTAGCACAGATACGCAGTATTTT. Its protein product is CASSLSGTSTDTQYF.

The chain couples TRBV10-3 to TRBJ2-6; 7 nucleotides align to TRBD1. Germline loops: CDR1 ENHRY, CDR2 SYGVKD. The CDR3 loop spans 15 amino acids. V lost 9 bases to trimming and J lost 0 bases; unmatched junction nucleotides: 5. CDR3 sequence: CAILTGTSGANVLTF. CDR3 coding DNA: TGTGCCATTTTGACAGGGACCTCTGGGGCCAACGTCCTGACTTTC.

A remark on this clone: The same CDR3 is also encoded by other DNA sequences in this sample. The gene calls are TRBV7-9 and TRBJ2-7; 11 nucleotides agree with TRBD1. From germline, CDR1 is SEHNR and CDR2 FQNEAQ (reference sequence). This CDR3 spans 15 amino acids. V shed 1 base, J shed 4 bases, and the junction held 3 bases outside the gene matches. Here the CDR3 reads CASSLGTGGSYEQYF. CDR3 DNA: TGTGCCAGCAGCTTAGGGACAGGGGGCAGTTACGAGCAGTACTTC.

In this sample, this clone turned up once. The genes are TRBV13 and TRBJ2-7; D ambiguous. This CDR3 has 15 residues. Trimming removed 0 bases at V and 3 bases at J, with 12 bases between. Germline values: CDR1 PRHDT, CDR2 FYEKMQ (reference sequence). The CDR3 protein is CASSLGLGLDYEQYF. CDR3 nucleotide sequence: TGTGCCAGCAGCTTAGGCCTAGGCCTAGACTACGAGCAGTACTTC.

V usage is TRBV19 and J usage is TRBJ1-5, with TRBD1 matching over 7 bases. The trim removed 5 bases at V and 11 bases at J, leaving 24 bases unmatched. CDR3 size: 18 residues. Per germline, CDR1 LNHDA and CDR2 SQIVND (reference sequence). The CDR3 sequence: CASSLRVRDSLFARAQHF. The CDR3 coding sequence is TGTGCCAGTAGTTTAAGGGTCCGGGACAGCCTATTTGCGAGGGCCCAGCATTTT.

About this clone itself: Other nucleotide sequences from this sample produce the same CDR3. The chain recombines TRBV18 with TRBJ1-1, with D uncertain. CDR3 size: 13 residues. Germline loops: CDR1 KGHSH, CDR2 LQKENI. The V end lost 4 bases, the J end lost 0 bases, and 6 bases lay between the germline ends. CDR3 DNA: TGTGCCAGCTCACAAGGGTTGAACACTGAAGCTTTCTTT. Translated: CASSQGLNTEAFF. Full variable domain (missing parts from reference TRBV18 and TRBJ1-1): NAGVMQNPRHLVRRRGQEARLRCSPMKGHSHVYWYRQLPEEGLKFMVYLQKENIIDESGMPKERFSAEFPKEGPSILRIQQVVRGDSAAYFCASSQGLNTEAFFGQGTRLTVV.

The count of this clone is one. The chain links TRBV2 to TRBJ2-7, with 13 bases lining up with TRBD2. Per germline, CDR1 SNHLY and CDR2 FYNNEI. The CDR3 consists of 15 residues. Losses at the gene ends were 7 bases for V and 3 bases for J; bases not matched to a gene: 6. Here the CDR3 reads CASTTSGRAGYEQYF. The DNA for the CDR3 is TGTGCCAGCACCACTAGCGGGAGGGCCGGCTACGAGCAGTACTTC.

As for this clone: This CDR3 is also generated by other DNA sequences in the sample. V and J are TRBV5-1 and TRBJ2-7; D not resolved. This CDR3 is 15 amino acids long. From germline, CDR1 is SGHRS and CDR2 YFSETQ. Trimming left V 0 bases short and J 0 bases short, with 10 bases between. This chain's CDR3 is CASSLEPTSSYEQYF. The CDR3 nucleotides are TGCGCCAGCAGCTTGGAGCCGACGAGCTCCTACGAGCAGTACTTC. The whole variable domain, filled in from reference TRBV5-1 and TRBJ2-7, reads KAGVTQTPRYLIKTRGQQVTLSCSPISGHRSVSWYQQTPGQGLQFLFEYFSETQRNKGNFPGRFSGRQFSNSRSEMNVSTLELGDSALYLCASSLEPTSSYEQYFGPGTRLTVT.

This chain joins TRBV5-1 and TRBJ1-1; TRBD1 matches 9 bases. V dropped 4 bases and J dropped 3; count of bases not matched to a gene: 4. Germline values: CDR1 SGHRS, CDR2 YFSETQ. CDR3 length: 14 residues. This CDR3 reads CASSPGTGHTEAFF. CDR3 coding DNA: TGCGCCAGCAGCCCCGGGACAGGGCACACTGAAGCTTTCTTT.

The rearrangement uses TRBV18 and TRBJ2-7, with D perhaps assigned TRBD1 or TRBD2 (5 bases each). Germline CDR1 and CDR2: KGHSH and LQKENI. This CDR3 is 14 amino acids long. V lost 6 bases, J lost 6 bases, and 18 bases lay in between. DNA of the CDR3: TGTGCCAGCTCGCCTCGAGGGGCGCTTCGCGAGCAGTACTTC. Residues: CASSPRGALREQYF.

The genes are TRBV13 and TRBJ2-3; a weak D match, TRBD1 (5 bases). The V end lost 5 bases, the J end lost 6 bases, and 21 bases lay between the germline ends. The CDR3 is made up of 16 amino acids. Per the germline V gene, CDR1 is PRHDT and CDR2 is FYEKMQ (reference sequence). This chain's CDR3 is CASSPPVWGPEDTQYF. The DNA of the CDR3 is TGTGCCAGCAGCCCCCCGGTTTGGGGCCCCGAGGATACGCAGTATTTT.

This clone has just a few counts. For the CDR3, the DNA is TGTGCCAGCAACTTGGACAGGGGCAACATTCAGTACTTC. Its translation is CASNLDRGNIQYF. This chain uses TRBV6-1 with TRBJ2-4; 9 bases are a match to TRBD1. Trimming at V came to 7 bases and at J to 7 bases, leaving 5 bases not matched to a gene. Germline CDR1 and CDR2: MNHNS and SASEGT. The CDR3 is made up of 13 amino acids.